A selection of T cell receptor beta chains follows, all from one sample in a study of HIV-infected patients and healthy controls. From the 5' RACE reads, TCRdb called clonotypes with MiXCR, one entry per CDR3 protein. The table lists almost 65,000 distinct CDR3 sequences, over 15% of them singletons, with about 1.5% in the top ten. The sample consisted of CD4+ T cells from blood. The receptors originated from a human donor in good health. Both conserved end residues are part of each CDR3. The D gene is left open where the match is weak. The listing skips clone size in some rows; elsewhere it reads once, few, many or a size class.

TRBD2 | TRBJ2-5 | NA | TRBV3-1 | TGTGCCAGCAGCCAAGGGACTAGCGGTTCAGAGACCCAGTACTTC | CASSQGTSGSETQYF
TRBD2 | TRBJ2-7 | NA | TRBV5-6 | TGTGCCAGCAGCTTGGAGCGGACTAGCGGGAGCTTGGGGGACGAGCAGTACTTC | CASSLERTSGSLGDEQYF
TRBD1 | TRBJ1-1 | many | TRBV9 | TGTGCCAGCAGCGTAGGGACAGGGGCCACTGAAGCTTTCTTT | CASSVGTGATEAFF
NA | TRBJ2-3 | NA | TRBV10-3 | TGTGCCATCAGTGATACAGGGAGCACAGATACGCAGTATTTT | CAISDTGSTDTQYF
NA | TRBJ2-5 | many | TRBV7-9 | TGTGCCAGCAGCTTATCAGGTCTCCCTGGGGAGACCCAGTACTTC | CASSLSGLPGETQYF
NA | TRBJ2-1 | few | TRBV7-2 | TGTGCCAGCAGCTCAAGGACTGGGAAGTCCTACAATGAGCAGTTCTTC | CASSSRTGKSYNEQFF
NA | TRBJ1-5 | NA | TRBV19 | TGTGCCAGTAGTATAGGTTTTGGCCAGGGGAGACAGCCCCAGCATTTT | CASSIGFGQGRQPQHF
TRBD1 | TRBJ1-5 | many | TRBV6-1 | TGTGCCAGCAGACCGGGACAGGGGGCCTATAGCAATCAGCCCCAGCATTTT | CASRPGQGAYSNQPQHF
NA | TRBJ2-7 | few | TRBV30 | TGTGCCGGGGAGCGGTCCTACGAGCAGTACTTC | CAGERSYEQYF
NA | TRBJ1-1 | NA | TRBV13 | TGTGCCAGCAGCTTAGGAAGGGGCCTGACTGAAGCTTTCTTT | CASSLGRGLTEAFF
NA | TRBJ2-5 | few | TRBV29-1 | TGCAGCGTTGATGCCTCCGGGGTGCAAGAGACCCAGTACTTC | CSVDASGVQETQYF
NA | TRBJ2-3 | many | TRBV5-1 | TGCGCCAGCAGCTTTGAGGGTCGCACAGATACGCAGTATTTT | CASSFEGRTDTQYF
NA | TRBJ2-7 | NA | TRBV6-6 | TGTGCCAGCAGTTACTCGGTCAGTACCTACGAGCAGTACTTC | CASSYSVSTYEQYF
TRBD1 | TRBJ2-3 | few | TRBV10-3 | TGTGCCATCAGTGAAGGACAGGCCCTCGCAGATACGCAGTATTTT | CAISEGQALADTQYF
NA | TRBJ1-1 | many | TRBV11-3 | TGTGCCAGCAGCTATACAGGTTTGAACACTGAAGCTTTCTTT | CASSYTGLNTEAFF
TRBD1 | TRBJ1-2 | few | TRBV10-3 | TGTGCCATCAGGGGACAGGAGGATGGCTATGGCTACACCTTC | CAIRGQEDGYGYTF
TRBD1 | TRBJ1-5 | few | TRBV27 | TGTGCCAGCAGTCCCACGGCAGGGGGCGGGCATAGCAATCAGCCCCAGCATTTT | CASSPTAGGGHSNQPQHF
NA | TRBJ2-3 | few | TRBV7-2 | TGTGCCAGCAGGCCAGCAAACACAGATACGCAGTATTTT | CASRPANTDTQYF
NA | TRBJ1-2 | many | TRBV27 | TGTGCCAGCAGGAGAGCATTATTGGGGTATGGCTACACCTTC | CASRRALLGYGYTF
NA | TRBJ2-2 | NA | TRBV12-3/TRBV12-4 | TGTGCCAGCAGTTTTCAGGGCACCGGGGAGCTGTTTTTT | CASSFQGTGELFF
TRBD1 | TRBJ2-2 | NA | TRBV7-9 | TGTGCCAGCAGCACCCGATCCGGGACAGGGAGGTCCGGGGAGCTGTTTTTT | CASSTRSGTGRSGELFF
NA | TRBJ1-5 | many | TRBV7-6 | TGTGCCAGCAGCCTCCCTGGCAATCAGCCCCAGCATTTT | CASSLPGNQPQHF
NA | TRBJ2-5 | many | TRBV13 | TGTGCCAGCAGCGCACGAATAAAAGAGACCCAGTACTTC | CASSARIKETQYF
TRBD1 | TRBJ1-4 | many | TRBV3-1 | TGTGCCAGCAGCCAGGCGGGACAGCGTCAAGAAAAACTGTTTTTT | CASSQAGQRQEKLFF
TRBD2 | TRBJ2-3 | NA | TRBV7-9 | TGTGCCAGCAGACATAGCGGGAAGATCTTTACAGATACGCAGTATTTT | CASRHSGKIFTDTQYF
NA | TRBJ2-2 | few | TRBV5-6 | TGTGCCAGCAGCTTGGTTGCCGGGGAGCTGTTTTTT | CASSLVAGELFF
TRBD2 | TRBJ2-3 | few | TRBV5-1 | TGCGCCAGCAGCAAAAGGGGAGGGTTGGCAGATACGCAGTATTTT | CASSKRGGLADTQYF
TRBD1 | TRBJ1-1 | NA | TRBV7-9 | TGTGCCAGCACCAAAACAGGGCAACAGGGGGCTAAAGCTTTCTTT | CASTKTGQQGAKAFF
NA | TRBJ2-2 | NA | TRBV29-1 | TGCAGCGTTGAAGACAACACCGGGGAGCTGTTTTTT | CSVEDNTGELFF
NA | TRBJ2-1 | NA | TRBV20-1 | TGCAGTGCTCCCTACGGTGGACCCCAAAATGAGCAGTTCTTC | CSAPYGGPQNEQFF
NA | TRBJ2-3 | many | TRBV20-1 | TGCAGTGCGGAGAGGGGTACAGATACGCAGTATTTT | CSAERGTDTQYF
TRBD2 | TRBJ2-3 | many | TRBV3-1 | TGTGCCAGCAGCCAAGTCCCGCCTAGCGGGACCGGCACAGATACGCAGTATTTT | CASSQVPPSGTGTDTQYF
TRBD1 | TRBJ2-7 | NA | TRBV19 | TGTGCCAGTAGTATCTATAGGACAGGTCCCTGGGAGCAGTACTTC | CASSIYRTGPWEQYF
NA | TRBJ1-1 | many | TRBV6-5 | TGTGCCAGCAGACAAAGATTTTCGAACACTGAAGCTTTCTTT | CASRQRFSNTEAFF
TRBD1 | TRBJ2-1 | NA | TRBV19 | TGTGCCAGTAGTATCTGGGGACAGGGTGCGCCTAAGGGCAATGAGCAGTTCTTC | CASSIWGQGAPKGNEQFF
NA | TRBJ2-3 | few | TRBV15 | TGTGCCACCAGCAGAGGGGGAGGCCCCGCAGATACGCAGTATTTT | CATSRGGGPADTQYF
TRBD2 | TRBJ2-4 | few | TRBV23-1 | TGCGCCAGCATTACTTGGACTAGCGGAATAGCCAAAAACATTCAGTACTTC | CASITWTSGIAKNIQYF